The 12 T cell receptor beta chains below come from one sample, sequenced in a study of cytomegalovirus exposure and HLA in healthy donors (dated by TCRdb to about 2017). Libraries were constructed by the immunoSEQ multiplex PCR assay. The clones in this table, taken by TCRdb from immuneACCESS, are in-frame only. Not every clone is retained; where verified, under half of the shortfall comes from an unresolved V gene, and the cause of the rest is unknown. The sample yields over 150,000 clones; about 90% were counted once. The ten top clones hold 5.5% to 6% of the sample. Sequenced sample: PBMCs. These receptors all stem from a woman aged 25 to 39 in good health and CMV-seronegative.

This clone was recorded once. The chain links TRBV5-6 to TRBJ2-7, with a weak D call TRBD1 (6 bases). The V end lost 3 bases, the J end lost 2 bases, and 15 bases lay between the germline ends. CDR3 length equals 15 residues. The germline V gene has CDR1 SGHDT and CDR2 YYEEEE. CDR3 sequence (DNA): TGTGCCAGCAGCTGGGGTGGGGGCAGGCCCTACGAGCAGTACTTC. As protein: CASSWGGGRPYEQYF. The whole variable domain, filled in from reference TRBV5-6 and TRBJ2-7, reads DAGVTQSPTHLIKTRGQQVTLRCSPKSGHDTVSWYQQALGQGPQFIFQYYEEEERQRGNFPDRFSGHQFPNYSSELNVNALLLGDSALYLCASSWGGGRPYEQYFGPGTRLTVT.

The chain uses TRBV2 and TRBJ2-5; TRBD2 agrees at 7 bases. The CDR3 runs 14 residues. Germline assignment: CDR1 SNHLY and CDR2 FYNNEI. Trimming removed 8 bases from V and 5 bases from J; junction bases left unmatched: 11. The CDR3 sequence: CASCGTTGEETQYF. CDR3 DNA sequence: TGTGCCAGCTGCGGGACTACGGGTGAGGAGACCCAGTACTTC.

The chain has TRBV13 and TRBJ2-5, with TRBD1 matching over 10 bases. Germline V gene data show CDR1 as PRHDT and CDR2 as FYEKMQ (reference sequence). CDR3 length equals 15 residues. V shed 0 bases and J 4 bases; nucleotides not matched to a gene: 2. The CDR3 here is CASSLGGQGRETQYF. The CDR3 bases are TGTGCCAGCAGCTTAGGGGGACAGGGGAGAGAGACCCAGTACTTC.

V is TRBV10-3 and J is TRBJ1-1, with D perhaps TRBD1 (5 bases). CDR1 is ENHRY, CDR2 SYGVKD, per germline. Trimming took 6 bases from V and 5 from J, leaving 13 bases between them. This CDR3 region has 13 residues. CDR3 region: CAIRRDEGTEAFF. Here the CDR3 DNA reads TGTGCCATCAGACGGGACGAAGGGACTGAAGCTTTCTTT.

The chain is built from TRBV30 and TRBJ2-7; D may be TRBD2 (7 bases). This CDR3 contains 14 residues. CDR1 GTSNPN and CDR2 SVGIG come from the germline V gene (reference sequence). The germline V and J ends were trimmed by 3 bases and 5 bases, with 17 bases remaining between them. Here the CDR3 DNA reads TGTGCCTGGAGCCAATCCGGGGGGCTCGACGAGCAGTACTTC. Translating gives CAWSQSGGLDEQYF.

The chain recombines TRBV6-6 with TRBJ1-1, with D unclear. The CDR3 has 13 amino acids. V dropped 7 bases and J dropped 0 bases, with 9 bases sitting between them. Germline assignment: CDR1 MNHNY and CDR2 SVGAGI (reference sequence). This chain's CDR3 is CASTRRVNTEAFF. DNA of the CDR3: TGTGCCAGCACCCGTCGTGTGAACACTGAAGCTTTCTTT.

The CDR3 nucleotides are TGCGCCAGCAGCCAAGGCAGGGAAGTTTTTGAAAAACTGTTTTTT. Protein sequence: CASSQGREVFEKLFF. The rearrangement links TRBV4-3 to TRBJ1-4; TRBD1 might be the D (5 bases). The CDR3 has 15 residues. The V end was cut by 1 base, the J end by 7 bases, with 13 bases between. CDR1 LGHNA and CDR2 YSLEER come from the germline V gene.

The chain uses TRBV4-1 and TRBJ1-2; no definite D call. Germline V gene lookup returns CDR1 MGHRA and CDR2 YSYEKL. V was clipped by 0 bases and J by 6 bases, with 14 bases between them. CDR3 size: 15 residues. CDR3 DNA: TGCGCCAGCAGCCAAGATCTGGGGAGCATAGATGGCTACACCTTC. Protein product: CASSQDLGSIDGYTF.

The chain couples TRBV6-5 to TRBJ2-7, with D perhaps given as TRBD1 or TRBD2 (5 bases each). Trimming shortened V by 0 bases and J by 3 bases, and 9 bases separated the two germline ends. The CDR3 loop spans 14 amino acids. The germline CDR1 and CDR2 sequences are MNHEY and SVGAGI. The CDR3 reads CASSYSGGVYEQYF. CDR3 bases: TGTGCCAGCAGTTACTCTGGGGGTGTCTACGAGCAGTACTTC.

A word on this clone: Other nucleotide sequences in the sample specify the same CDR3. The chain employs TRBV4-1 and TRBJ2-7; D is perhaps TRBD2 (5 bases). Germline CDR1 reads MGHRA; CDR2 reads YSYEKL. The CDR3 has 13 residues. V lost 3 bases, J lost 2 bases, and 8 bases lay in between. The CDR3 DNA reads TGCGCCAGCAGCCAGGACGGGACCTACGAGCAGTACTTC. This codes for CASSQDGTYEQYF.

The DNA of the CDR3 is TGTGCCAGCAGCCCCTTAGGGGGAGGGGCGGCGGAAGGCTACACCTTC. It yields the protein CASSPLGGGAAEGYTF. The chain carries TRBV7-3 and TRBJ1-2, with TRBD1 as a possible D gene (6 bases). CDR1 SGHTA and CDR2 FQGTGA come from the germline V gene. Trimming removed 5 bases from V and 8 bases from J, with 24 bases in between. The CDR3 is 16 amino acids.

CDR3 residues: CASSPGLAGPYEQYF. The CDR3 bases are TGTGCCAGCAGTCCTGGACTAGCGGGACCTTACGAGCAGTACTTC. This rearrangement joins TRBV28 to TRBJ2-7; 12 bases map to TRBD2. Germline V lookup: CDR1 MDHEN, CDR2 SYDVKM. CDR3 length: 15 residues. Trimming cost V 5 bases and J 4 bases; bases outside gene matches: 6.